Listed below are T cell receptor beta chains from one sample, sequenced in a study of Ad26.COV2.S vaccination and SARS-CoV-2 variants. Profiling relied on immunoSEQ multiplex PCR, and the TCRdb table lists in-frame clones only, not all of them. The data hold 410,000 or so clones, with 75% to 95% observed a single time. The input for sequencing was peripheral blood, taken in a trial of Ad26.COV2.S vaccine versus placebo. The receptor source for this set is a person between 18 and 60 years old who received the Ad26.COV2.S COVID-19 vaccine or a placebo. CDR3s include the opening cysteine and the closing phenylalanine or tryptophan. Clone size appears in some rows only: once, few, many, or a class for an expanded clone.

TRBV4-2	once	CASSQDLSIEGNTEAFF
TRBV5-4	.	CASSSTGNGLYEQYF
TRBV4-3	.	CASSHSRGGAPPGELFF
TRBV29-1	.	CSVDGGGNTIYF
TRBV30	.	CAWSGQNQPQHF
TRBV12-3/TRBV12-4	few	CASSLGYEQYF
TRBV5-1	.	CASSLKPWTSGSTSNEQFF
TRBV7-8	.	CASSPRTGPGNTIYF
TRBV7-8	.	CASSLSLAGSYEQYF
TRBV30	.	CAWSELGGRAEAFF
TRBV28	.	CASSLVRVKGNQPQHF
TRBV6-4	.	CASSDSPDSYGYTF
TRBV5-1	.	CATRLAGGPTDTQYF
TRBV28	.	CASSSWTGQRLAEDYEQYF
TRBV6-2/TRBV6-3	.	CASSLRDRASSGANVLTF
TRBV28	.	CASSPGGNQPQHF
TRBV19	.	CARRDTNRGKWTPLHF
TRBV11-1	.	CASSSGTSEHNEQFF
TRBV5-5	.	CASSLQVLNSPLHF
TRBV7-8	.	CASSFRRVGSDTGELFF
TRBV30	.	CACRWTSGQQETQYF
TRBV5-1	.	CASSLNIRGVDGYTF
TRBV2	.	CASLSGRASIGETQYF
TRBV19	.	CATTGNSYEQYF
TRBV27	.	CASSFRGPDYEQYF
TRBV27	.	CASRFPDNPLFRAFF